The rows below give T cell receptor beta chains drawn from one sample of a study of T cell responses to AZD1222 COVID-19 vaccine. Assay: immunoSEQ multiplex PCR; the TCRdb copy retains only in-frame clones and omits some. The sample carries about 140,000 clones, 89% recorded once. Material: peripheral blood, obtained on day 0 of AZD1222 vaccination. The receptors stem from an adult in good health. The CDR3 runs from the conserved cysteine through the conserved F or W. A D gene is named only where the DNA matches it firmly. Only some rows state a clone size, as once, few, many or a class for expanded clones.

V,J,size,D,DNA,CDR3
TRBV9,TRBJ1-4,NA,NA,TGTGCCAGCAGCCCCACGTCGACTAATGAAAAACTGTTTTTT,CASSPTSTNEKLFF
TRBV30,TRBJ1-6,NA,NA,TGTGCCTGGAACGTTGGGGGACCGATAAATTCACCCCTCCACTTT,CAWNVGGPINSPLHF
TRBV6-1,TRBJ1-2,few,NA,TGTGCCAGCAGTGAAAGCCTGTATGGCTACACCTTC,CASSESLYGYTF
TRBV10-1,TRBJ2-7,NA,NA,TGCGCCAGCAGTGAGTCGCGAACTACCCAACATTACGAGCAGTACTTC,CASSESRTTQHYEQYF
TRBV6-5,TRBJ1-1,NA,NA,TGTGCCAGCAGTAGTCACCGGGCTGAAGCTTTCTTT,CASSSHRAEAFF
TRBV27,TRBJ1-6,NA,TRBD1,TGTGCCAGCAGGAAGGGGGCCCCTAATATTTTGGGTAATTCACCCCTCCACTTT,CASRKGAPNILGNSPLHF
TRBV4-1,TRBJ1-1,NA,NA,TGCGCCAGCAGCCAAGATAGACGGTACATGAACACTGAAGCTTTCTTT,CASSQDRRYMNTEAFF
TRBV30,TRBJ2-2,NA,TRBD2,TGTGCCTGGAGTGTTCTAGCGGGGGTCCCCACCGGGGAGCTGTTTTTT,CAWSVLAGVPTGELFF
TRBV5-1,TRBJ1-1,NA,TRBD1,TGCGCCAGCAGCTTGGTGGAGGGGGCGCGGAGCGCTGAAGCTTTCTTT,CASSLVEGARSAEAFF
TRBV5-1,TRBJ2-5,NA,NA,TGCGCCAGCAGCTCCGGTGGGGGGACAGAAGAGACCCAGTACTTC,CASSSGGGTEETQYF